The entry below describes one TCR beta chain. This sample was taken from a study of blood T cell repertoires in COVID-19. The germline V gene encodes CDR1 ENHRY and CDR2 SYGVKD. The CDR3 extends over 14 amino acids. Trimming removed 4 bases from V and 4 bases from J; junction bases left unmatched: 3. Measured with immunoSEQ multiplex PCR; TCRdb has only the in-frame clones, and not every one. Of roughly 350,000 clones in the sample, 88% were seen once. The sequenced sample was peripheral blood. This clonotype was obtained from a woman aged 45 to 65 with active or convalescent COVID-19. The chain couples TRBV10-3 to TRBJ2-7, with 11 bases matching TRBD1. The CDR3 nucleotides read TGTGCCATCAGTGTAGGGACAGGGGGTTACGAGCAGTACTTC. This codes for CAISVGTGGYEQYF.